The T cell receptor beta chain described here comes from a study of shared clonotypes between healthy human individuals. About this clone: No antigen is known for it.

The data were produced by immunoSEQ multiplex PCR, yet TCRdb's version contains in-frame clones alone and is incomplete. The sample holds 2 million to 2.5 million clones, approximately 95% seen once. Points from the study as a whole: Relative to clonotypes present in all four donors, those not shared had lower generation probabilities.

V was cut by 3 bases and J by 5 bases, with 13 bases left in between. The CDR3 runs to 14 residues. Germline V CDR1 and CDR2: SNHLY, FYNNEI. None of the donors, who were healthy HIV-negative adults, had recently had acute infections or vaccinations. Sample: naive CD4+ T cells from PBMCs. Described subset: CD45RA+ positively selected. The TCR sequence derives from a man between 18 and 29 years old in good health. Some clones in this sample may be carry-over from other donors' samples. The chain has TRBV2 and TRBJ1-2, with a weak D call TRBD1 (5 bases). CDR3 amino acids: CASSEERQTYGYTF. The CDR3 DNA sequence: TGTGCCAGCAGTGAGGAAAGACAGACTTATGGCTACACCTTC.